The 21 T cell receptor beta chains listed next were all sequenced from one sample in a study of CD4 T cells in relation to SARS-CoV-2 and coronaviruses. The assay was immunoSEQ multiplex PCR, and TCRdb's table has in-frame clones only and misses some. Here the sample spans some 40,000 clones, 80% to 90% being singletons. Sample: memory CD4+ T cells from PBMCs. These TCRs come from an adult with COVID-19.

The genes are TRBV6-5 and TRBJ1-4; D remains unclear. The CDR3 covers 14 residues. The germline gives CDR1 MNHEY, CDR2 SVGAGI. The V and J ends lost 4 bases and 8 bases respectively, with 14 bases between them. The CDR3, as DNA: TGTGCCAGCAGTTCCGTTCCCGAAGACGAAAAACTGTTTTTT. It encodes CASSSVPEDEKLFF.

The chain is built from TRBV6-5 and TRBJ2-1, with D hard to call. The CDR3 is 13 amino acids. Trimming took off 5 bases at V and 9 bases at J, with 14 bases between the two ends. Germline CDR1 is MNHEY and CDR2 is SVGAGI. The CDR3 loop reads CASSQDGWGEQFF. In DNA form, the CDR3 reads TGTGCCAGCAGTCAGGACGGTTGGGGTGAGCAGTTCTTC.

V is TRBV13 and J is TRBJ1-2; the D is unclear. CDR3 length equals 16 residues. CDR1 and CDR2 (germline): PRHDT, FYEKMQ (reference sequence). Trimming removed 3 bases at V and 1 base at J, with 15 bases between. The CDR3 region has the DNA TGTGCCAGCAGCTTGAAGTGGGGATTAGGTAACTATGGCTACACCTTC. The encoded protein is CASSLKWGLGNYGYTF.

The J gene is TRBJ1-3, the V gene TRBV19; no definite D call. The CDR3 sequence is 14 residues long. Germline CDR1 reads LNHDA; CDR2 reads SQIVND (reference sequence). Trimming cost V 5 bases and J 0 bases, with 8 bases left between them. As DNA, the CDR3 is TGTGCCAGTAGTGGATCAGTCTCTGGAAACACCATATATTTT. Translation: CASSGSVSGNTIYF.

The CDR3 here is CASSYSPGTPLNEQFF. As DNA, the CDR3 is TGTGCCAGCAGTTACTCACCCGGGACACCCCTCAATGAGCAGTTCTTC. V usage is TRBV6-5 and J usage is TRBJ2-1; possibly TRBD1 for D (6 bases). CDR1 is MNHEY and CDR2 is SVGAGI in the germline V gene. The germline V and J ends were trimmed by 0 bases and 6 bases, with 15 bases remaining between them. The CDR3 has 16 amino acids.

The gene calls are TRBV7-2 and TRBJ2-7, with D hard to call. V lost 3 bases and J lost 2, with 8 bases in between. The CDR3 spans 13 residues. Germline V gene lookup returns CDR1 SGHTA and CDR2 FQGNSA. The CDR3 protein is CASSFRRTYEQYF. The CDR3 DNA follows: TGTGCCAGCAGCTTCCGGCGAACCTACGAGCAGTACTTC.

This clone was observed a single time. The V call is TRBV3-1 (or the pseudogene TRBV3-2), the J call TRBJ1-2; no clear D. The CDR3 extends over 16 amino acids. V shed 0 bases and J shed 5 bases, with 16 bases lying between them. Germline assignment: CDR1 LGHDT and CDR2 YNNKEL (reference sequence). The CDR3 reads CASSQEHKVGLYGYTF. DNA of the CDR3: TGTGCCAGCAGCCAAGAACACAAAGTTGGACTTTATGGCTACACCTTC.

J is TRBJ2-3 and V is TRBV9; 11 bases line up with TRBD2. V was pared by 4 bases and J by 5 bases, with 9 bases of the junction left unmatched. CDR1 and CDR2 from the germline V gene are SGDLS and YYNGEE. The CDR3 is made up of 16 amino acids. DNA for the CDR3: TGTGCCAGCAGCAATAGCGGGAGGGCGGGGGGAGATACGCAGTATTTT. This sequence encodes CASSNSGRAGGDTQYF.

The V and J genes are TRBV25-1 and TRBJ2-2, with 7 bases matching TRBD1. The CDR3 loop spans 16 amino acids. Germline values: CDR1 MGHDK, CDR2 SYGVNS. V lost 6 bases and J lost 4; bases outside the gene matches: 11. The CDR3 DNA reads TGTGCCAGCAGAATTCCTGGGGCAGGGGGCACCGGGGAGCTGTTTTTT. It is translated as CASRIPGAGGTGELFF.

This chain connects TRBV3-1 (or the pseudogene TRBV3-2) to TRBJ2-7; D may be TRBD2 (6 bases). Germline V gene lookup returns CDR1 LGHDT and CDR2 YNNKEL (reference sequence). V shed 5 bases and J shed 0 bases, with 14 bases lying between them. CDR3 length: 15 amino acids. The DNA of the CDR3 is TGTGCCAGCAGCTTATTGCGGGGAAGCTCCTACGAGCAGTACTTC. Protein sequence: CASSLLRGSSYEQYF.

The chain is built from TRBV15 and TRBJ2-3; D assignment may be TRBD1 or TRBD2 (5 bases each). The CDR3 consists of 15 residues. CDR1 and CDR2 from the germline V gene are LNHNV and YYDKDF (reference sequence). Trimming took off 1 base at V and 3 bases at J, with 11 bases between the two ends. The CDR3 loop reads CATSRVRGATDTQYF. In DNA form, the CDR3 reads TGTGCCACCAGCAGAGTACGGGGCGCTACAGATACGCAGTATTTT.

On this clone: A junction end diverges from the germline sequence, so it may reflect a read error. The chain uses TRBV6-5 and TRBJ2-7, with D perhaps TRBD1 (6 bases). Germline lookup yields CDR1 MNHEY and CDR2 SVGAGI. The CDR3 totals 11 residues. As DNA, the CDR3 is TGTGCCAGCAGCTACGACAGGTTAAAGGACTTC. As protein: CASSYDRLKDF.

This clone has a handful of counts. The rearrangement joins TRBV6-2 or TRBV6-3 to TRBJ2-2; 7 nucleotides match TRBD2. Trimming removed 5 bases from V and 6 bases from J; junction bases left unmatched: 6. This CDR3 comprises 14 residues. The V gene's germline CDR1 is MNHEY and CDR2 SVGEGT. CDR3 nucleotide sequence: TGTGCCAGCAGTAAACCTAGCGGTTCCGGGGAGCTGTTTTTT. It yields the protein CASSKPSGSGELFF.

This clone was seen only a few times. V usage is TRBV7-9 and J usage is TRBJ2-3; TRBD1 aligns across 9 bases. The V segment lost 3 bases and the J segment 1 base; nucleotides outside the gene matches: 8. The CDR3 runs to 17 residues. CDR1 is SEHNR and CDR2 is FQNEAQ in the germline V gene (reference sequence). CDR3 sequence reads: CASSFRTGVTRTDTQYF. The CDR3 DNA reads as TGTGCCAGCAGCTTCCGGACAGGGGTCACTCGCACAGATACGCAGTATTTT. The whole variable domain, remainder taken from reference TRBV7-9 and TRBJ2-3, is DTGVSQNPRHKITKRGQNVTFRCDPISEHNRLYWYRQTLGQGPEFLTYFQNEAQLEKSRLLSDRFSAERPKGSFSTLEIQRTEQGDSAMYLCASSFRTGVTRTDTQYFGPGTRLTVL.

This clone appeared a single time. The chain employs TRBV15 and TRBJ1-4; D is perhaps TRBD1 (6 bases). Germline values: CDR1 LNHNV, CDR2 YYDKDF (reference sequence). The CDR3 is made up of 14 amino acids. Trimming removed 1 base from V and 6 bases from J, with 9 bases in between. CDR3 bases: TGTGCCACCAGCAGAGGGACAGTATATGAAAAACTGTTTTTT. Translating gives CATSRGTVYEKLFF.

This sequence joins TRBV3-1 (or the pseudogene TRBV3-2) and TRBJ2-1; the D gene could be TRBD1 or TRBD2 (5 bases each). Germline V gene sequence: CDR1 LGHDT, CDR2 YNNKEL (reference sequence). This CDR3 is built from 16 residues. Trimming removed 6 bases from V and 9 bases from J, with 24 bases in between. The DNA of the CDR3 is TGTGCCAGCAGTCAGACCGGGACCCACATAGCAGGTGAGCAGTTCTTC. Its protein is CASSQTGTHIAGEQFF.

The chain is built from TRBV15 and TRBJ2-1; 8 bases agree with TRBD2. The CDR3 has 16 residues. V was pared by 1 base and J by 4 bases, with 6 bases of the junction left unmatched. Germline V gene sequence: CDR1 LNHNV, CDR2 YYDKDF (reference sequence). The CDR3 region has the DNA TGTGCCACCAGCAGAGGTCTTAGCGGGGATTACAATGAGCAGTTCTTC. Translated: CATSRGLSGDYNEQFF. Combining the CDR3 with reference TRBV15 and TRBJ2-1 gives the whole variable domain DAMVIQNPRYQVTQFGKPVTLSCSQTLNHNVMYWYQQKSSQAPKLLFHYYDKDFNNEADTPDNFQSRRPNTSFCFLDIRSPGLGDTAMYLCATSRGLSGDYNEQFFGPGTRLTVL.

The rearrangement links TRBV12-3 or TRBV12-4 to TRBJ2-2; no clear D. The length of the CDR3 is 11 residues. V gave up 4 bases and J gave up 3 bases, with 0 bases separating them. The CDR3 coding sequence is TGTGCCAGCAGTTACACCGGGGAGCTGTTTTTT. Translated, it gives CASSYTGELFF.

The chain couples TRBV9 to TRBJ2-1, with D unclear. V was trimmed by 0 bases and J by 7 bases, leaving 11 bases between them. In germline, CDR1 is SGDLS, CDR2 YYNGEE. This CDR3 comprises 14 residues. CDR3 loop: CASSVAPVGNEQFF. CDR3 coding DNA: TGTGCCAGCAGCGTAGCCCCAGTAGGTAATGAGCAGTTCTTC.

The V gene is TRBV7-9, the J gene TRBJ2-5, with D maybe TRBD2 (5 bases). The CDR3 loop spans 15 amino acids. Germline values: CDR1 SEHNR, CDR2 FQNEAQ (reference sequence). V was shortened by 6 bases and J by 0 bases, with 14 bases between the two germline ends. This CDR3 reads CASSVSFSDQETQYF. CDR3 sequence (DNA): TGTGCCAGCAGTGTCTCCTTTAGCGACCAAGAGACCCAGTACTTC.

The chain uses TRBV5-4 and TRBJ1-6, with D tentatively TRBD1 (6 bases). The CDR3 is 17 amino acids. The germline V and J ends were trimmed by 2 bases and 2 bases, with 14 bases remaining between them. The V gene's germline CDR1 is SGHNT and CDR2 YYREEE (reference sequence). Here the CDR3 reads CASSFGGPGTYNSPLHF. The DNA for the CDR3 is TGTGCCAGCAGCTTCGGGGGGCCGGGTACCTATAATTCACCCCTCCACTTT. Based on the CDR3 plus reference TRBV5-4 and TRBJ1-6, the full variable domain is ETGVTQSPTHLIKTRGQQVTLRCSSQSGHNTVSWYQQALGQGPQFIFQYYREEENGRGNFPPRFSGLQFPNYSSELNVNALELDDSALYLCASSFGGPGTYNSPLHFGNGTRLTVT.